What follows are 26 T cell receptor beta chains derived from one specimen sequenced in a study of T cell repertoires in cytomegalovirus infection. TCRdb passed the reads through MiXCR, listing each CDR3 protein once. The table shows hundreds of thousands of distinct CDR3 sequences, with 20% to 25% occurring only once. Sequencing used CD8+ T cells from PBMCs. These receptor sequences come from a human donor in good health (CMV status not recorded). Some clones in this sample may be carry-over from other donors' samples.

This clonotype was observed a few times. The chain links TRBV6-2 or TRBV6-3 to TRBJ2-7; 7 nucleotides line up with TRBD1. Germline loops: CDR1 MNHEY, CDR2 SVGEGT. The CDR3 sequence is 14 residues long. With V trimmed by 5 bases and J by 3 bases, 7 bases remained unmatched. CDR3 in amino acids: CASSRDSLDYEQYV. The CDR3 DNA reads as TGTGCCAGCAGTCGGGACAGCCTAGACTACGAGCAGTACGTC.

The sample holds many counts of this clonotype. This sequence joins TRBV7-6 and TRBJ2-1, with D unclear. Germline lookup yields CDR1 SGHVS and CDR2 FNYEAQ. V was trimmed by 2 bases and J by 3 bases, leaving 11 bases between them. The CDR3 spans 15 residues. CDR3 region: CASSLRHNIYNEQFF. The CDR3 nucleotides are TGTGCCAGCAGCTTAAGGCATAATATCTACAATGAGCAGTTCTTC.

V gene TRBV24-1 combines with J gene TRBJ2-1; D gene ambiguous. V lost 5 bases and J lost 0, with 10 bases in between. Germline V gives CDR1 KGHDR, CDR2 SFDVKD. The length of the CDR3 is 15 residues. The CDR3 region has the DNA TGTGCCACCAGTGTCGACTCCTTCTCCTACAATGAGCAGTTCTTC. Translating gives CATSVDSFSYNEQFF.

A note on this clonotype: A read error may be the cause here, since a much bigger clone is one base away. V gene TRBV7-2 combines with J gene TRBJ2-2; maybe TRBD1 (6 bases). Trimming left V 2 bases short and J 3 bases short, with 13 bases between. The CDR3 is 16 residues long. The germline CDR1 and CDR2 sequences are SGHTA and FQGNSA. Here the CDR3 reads CASSLLQGQYTGELFF. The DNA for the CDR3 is TGTGCCAGCAGCTTACTTCAGGGGCAATACACCGGGGAGCTGTTTTTT.

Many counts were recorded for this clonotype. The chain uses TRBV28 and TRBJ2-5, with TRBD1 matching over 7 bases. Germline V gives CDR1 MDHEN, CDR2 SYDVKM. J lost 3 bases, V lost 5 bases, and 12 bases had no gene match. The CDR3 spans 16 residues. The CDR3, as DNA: TGTGCCAGCAGTCCAACGACAGGGCCATACGAAGAGACCCAGTACTTC. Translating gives CASSPTTGPYEETQYF. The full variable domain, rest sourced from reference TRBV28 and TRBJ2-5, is DVKVTQSSRYLVKRTGEKVFLECVQDMDHENMFWYRQDPGLGLRLIYFSYDVKMKEKGDIPEGYSVSREKKERFSLILESASTNQTSMYLCASSPTTGPYEETQYFGPGTRLLVL.

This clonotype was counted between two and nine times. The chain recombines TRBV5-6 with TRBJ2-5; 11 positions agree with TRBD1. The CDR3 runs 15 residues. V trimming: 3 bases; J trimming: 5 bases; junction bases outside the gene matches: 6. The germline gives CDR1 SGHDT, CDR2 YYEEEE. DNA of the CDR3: TGTGCCAGCAGCTCAGGACAGGGGGCTTTGGAGACCCAGTACTTC. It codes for CASSSGQGALETQYF.

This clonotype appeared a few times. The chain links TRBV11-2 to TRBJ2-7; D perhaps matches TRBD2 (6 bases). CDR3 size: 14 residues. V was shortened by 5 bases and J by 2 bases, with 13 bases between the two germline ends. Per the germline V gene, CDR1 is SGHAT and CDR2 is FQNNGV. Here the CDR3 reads CASSAPGGTYEQYV. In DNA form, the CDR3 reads TGTGCCAGCAGCGCTCCCGGGGGAACCTACGAGCAGTACGTC.

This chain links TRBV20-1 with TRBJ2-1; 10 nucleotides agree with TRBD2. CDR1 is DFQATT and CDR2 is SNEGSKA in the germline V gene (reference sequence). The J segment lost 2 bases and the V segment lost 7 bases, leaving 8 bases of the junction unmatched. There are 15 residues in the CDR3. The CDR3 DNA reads TGCAGTGTTAGGGTTAGCGGGGGGCCCTACAATGAGCAGTTCTTC. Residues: CSVRVSGGPYNEQFF.

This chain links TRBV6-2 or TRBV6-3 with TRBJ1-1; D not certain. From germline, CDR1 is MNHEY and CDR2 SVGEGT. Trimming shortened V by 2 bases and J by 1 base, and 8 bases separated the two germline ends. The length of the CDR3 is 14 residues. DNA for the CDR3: TGTGCCAGCAGTTACCTCGCACGGAACACTGAAGCTTTCTTT. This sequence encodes CASSYLARNTEAFF.

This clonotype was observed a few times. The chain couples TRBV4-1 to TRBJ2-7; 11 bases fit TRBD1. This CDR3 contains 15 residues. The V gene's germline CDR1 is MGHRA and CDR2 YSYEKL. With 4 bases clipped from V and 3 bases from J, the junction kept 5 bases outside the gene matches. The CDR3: CASSRGTGGLYEQYV. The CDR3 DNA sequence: TGCGCCAGCAGCCGGGGGACAGGGGGTCTCTACGAGCAGTACGTC.

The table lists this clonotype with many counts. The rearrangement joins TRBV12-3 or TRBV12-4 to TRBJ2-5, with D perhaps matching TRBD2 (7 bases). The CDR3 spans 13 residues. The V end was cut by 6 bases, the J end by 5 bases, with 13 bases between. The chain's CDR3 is CASSPGGLETQYF. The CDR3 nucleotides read TGTGCCAGCAGCCCCGGGGGGCTTGAGACCCAGTACTTC.

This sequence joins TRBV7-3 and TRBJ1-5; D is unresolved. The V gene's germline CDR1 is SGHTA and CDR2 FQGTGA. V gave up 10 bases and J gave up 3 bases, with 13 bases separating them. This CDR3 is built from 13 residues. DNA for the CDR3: TGTGCCACCGGGAGAGGGCCCAATCAGCCCCAGCATTTT. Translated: CATGRGPNQPQHF. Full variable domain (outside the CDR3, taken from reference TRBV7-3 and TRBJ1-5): GAGVSQTPSNKVTEKGKYVELRCDPISGHTALYWYRQSLGQGPEFLIYFQGTGAADDSGLPNDRFFAVRPEGSVSTLKIQRTERGDSAVYLCATGRGPNQPQHFGDGTRLSIL.

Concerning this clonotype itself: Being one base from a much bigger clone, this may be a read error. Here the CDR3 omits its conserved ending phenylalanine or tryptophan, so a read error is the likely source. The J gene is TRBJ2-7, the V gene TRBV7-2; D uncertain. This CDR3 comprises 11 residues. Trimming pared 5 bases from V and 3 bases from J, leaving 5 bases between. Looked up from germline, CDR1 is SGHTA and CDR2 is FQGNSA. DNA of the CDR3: TGTGCCAGCAGCGCCTTCTACGAGCAGTACATC. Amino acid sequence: CASSAFYEQYI.

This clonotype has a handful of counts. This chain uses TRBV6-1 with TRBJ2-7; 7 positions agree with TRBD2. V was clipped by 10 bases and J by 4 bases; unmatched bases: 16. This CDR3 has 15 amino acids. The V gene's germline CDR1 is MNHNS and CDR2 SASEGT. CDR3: CATSWGGPNRYEQYF. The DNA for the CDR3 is TGTGCCACTTCATGGGGGGGACCGAACCGTTACGAGCAGTACTTC.

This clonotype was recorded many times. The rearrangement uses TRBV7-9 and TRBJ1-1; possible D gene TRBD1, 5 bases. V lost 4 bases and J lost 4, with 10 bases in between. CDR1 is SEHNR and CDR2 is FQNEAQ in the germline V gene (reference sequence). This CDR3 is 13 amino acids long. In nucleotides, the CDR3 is TGTGCCAGCAGCTCATCAGGGTCCACTGAAGCTTTCTTT. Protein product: CASSSSGSTEAFF.

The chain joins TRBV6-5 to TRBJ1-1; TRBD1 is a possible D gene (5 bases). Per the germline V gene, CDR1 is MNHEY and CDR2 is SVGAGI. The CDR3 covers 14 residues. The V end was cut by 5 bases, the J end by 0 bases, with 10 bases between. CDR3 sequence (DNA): TGTGCCAGCAGTAGGGACTTCATGAACACTGAAGCTTTCTTT. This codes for CASSRDFMNTEAFF.

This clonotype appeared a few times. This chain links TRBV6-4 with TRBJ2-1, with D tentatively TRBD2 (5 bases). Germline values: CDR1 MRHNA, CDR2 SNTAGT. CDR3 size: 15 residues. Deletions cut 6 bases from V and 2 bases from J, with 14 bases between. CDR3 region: CASSRTRNPYNEQFF. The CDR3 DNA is TGTGCCAGCAGCCGTACTAGGAACCCCTACAATGAGCAGTTCTTC.

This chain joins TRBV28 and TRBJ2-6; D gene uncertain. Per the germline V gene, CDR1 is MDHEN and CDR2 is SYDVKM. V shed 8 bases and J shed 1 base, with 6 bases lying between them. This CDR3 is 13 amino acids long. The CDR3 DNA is TGTGCCAGCGGCGAGTCTGGGGCCAACGTCCTGACTTTC. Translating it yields CASGESGANVLTF.

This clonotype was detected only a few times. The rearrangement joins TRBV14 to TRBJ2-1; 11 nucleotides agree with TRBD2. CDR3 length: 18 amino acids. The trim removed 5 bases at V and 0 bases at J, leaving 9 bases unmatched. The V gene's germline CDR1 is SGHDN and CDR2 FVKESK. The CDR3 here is CASSFTSGGLSSYNEQFF. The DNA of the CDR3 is TGTGCCAGCAGCTTTACTAGCGGGGGCCTAAGCTCCTACAATGAGCAGTTCTTC.

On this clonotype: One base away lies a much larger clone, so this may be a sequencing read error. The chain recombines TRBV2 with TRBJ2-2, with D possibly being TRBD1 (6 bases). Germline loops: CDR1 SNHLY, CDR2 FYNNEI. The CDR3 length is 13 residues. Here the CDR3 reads CASSNDRPGELSF. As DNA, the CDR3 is TGTGCCAGCAGTAACGACAGGCCCGGGGAGCTGTCTTTT.

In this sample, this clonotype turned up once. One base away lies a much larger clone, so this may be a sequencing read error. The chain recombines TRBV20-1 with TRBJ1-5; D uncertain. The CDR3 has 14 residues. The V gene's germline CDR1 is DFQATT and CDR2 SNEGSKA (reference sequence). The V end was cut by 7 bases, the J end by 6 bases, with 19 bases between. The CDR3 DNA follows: TGCAGTGGCTTGAGGCAGGAGGTCGGTCAGCCCCAGCATTTT. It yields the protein CSGLRQEVGQPQHF.

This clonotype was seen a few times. The CDR3 here is CASSSQGRQPQHF. CDR3 DNA sequence: TGTGCCAGCAGTTCACAGGGTAGGCAGCCCCAGCATTTT. This chain uses TRBV28 with TRBJ1-5; D possibly corresponds to TRBD1 (6 bases). V was cut by 4 bases and J by 7 bases, with 11 bases left in between. CDR1 MDHEN and CDR2 SYDVKM come from the germline V gene. The CDR3 extends over 13 amino acids. The full variable domain, rest sourced from reference TRBV28 and TRBJ1-5, is DVKVTQSSRYLVKRTGEKVFLECVQDMDHENMFWYRQDPGLGLRLIYFSYDVKMKEKGDIPEGYSVSREKKERFSLILESASTNQTSMYLCASSSQGRQPQHFGDGTRLSIL.

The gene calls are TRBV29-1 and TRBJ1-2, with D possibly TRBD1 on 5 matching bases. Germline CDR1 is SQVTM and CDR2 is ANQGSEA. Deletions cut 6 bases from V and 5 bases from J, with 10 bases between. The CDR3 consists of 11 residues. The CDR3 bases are TGCAGCGTGATGGGACCTTATGGCTACACCTTC. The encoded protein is CSVMGPYGYTF. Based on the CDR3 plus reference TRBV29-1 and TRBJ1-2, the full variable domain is SAVISQKPSRDICQRGTSLTIQCQVDSQVTMMFWYRQQPGQSLTLIATANQGSEATYESGFVIDKFPISRPNLTFSTLTVSNMSPEDSSIYLCSVMGPYGYTFGSGTRLTVV.

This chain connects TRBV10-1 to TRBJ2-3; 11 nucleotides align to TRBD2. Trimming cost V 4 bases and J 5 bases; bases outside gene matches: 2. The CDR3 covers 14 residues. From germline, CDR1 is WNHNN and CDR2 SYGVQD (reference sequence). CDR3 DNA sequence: TGCGCCAGCAGTGGACTAGCGGGGCAAGATACGCAGTATTTT. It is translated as CASSGLAGQDTQYF.

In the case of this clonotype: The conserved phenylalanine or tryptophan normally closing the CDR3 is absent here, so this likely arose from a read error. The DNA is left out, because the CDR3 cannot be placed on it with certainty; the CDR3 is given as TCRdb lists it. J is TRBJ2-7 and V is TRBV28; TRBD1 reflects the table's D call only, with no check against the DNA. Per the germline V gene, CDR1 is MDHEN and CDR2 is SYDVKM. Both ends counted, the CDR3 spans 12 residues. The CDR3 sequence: CASSLGGGRMGT.

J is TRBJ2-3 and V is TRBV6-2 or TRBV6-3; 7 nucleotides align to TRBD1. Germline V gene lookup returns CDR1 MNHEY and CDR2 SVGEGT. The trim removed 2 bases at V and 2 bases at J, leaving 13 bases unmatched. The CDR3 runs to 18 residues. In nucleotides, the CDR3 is TGTGCCAGCAGTTACCCATTACGGACAGGCAGTCCCACAGATACGCAGTATTTT. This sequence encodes CASSYPLRTGSPTDTQYF.